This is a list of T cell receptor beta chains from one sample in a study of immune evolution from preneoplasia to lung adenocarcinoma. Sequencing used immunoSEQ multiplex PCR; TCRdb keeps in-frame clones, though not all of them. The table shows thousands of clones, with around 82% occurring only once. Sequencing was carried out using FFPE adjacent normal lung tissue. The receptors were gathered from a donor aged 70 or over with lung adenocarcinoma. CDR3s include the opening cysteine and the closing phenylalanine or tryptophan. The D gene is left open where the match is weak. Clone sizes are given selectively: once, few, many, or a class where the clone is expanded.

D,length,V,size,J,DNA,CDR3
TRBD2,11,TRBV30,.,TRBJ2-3,TGTGCCTGGGGGACTAGCGGTTCGCAGTATTTT,CAWGTSGSQYF
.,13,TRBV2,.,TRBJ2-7,TGTGCCAGCAAAGAGCGGATCTTCTACGAGCAGTACTTC,CASKERIFYEQYF
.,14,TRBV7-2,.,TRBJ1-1,TGTGCCAGCAGCGTCTACAGGGAGAACACTGAAGCTTTCTTT,CASSVYRENTEAFF
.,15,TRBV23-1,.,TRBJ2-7,TGCGCCAGCAGTCATCGACAGGTCCACAGGTACGAGCAGTACTTC,CASSHRQVHRYEQYF
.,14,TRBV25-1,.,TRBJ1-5,TGTGCCAGCAGTGTGATCGGGGCCAATCAGCCCCAGCATTTT,CASSVIGANQPQHF
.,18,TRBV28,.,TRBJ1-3,TGTGCCAGCAGTAAACGCCTAGGGATCCCAAGCTTTGGAAACACCATATATTTT,CASSKRLGIPSFGNTIYF
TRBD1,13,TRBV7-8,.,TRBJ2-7,TGTGCCAGCAGACGCGACAGGGACTACGAGCAGTACTTC,CASRRDRDYEQYF
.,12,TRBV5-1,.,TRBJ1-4,TGCGCCAGCAGCTTGGGTCGTGAAAAACTGTTTTTT,CASSLGREKLFF
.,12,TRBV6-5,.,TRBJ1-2,TGTGCCAGCATTGACAGTCTGGGTGGCTACACCTTC,CASIDSLGGYTF
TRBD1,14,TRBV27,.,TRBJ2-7,TGTGCCAGCAGTTACCGGACAGGGGGTCACGAGCAGTACTTC,CASSYRTGGHEQYF
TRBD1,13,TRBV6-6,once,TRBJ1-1,TGTGCCAGCAGTGGGAGACAGGGATTAGAAGCTTTCTTT,CASSGRQGLEAFF
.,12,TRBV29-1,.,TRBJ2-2,TGCAGCGTGCTCGACCCACTCAGGGAGCTGTTTTTT,CSVLDPLRELFF
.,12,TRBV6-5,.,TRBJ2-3,TGTGCCAGCAGTTACAACACAGATACGCAGTATTTT,CASSYNTDTQYF
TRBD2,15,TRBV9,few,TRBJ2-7,TGTGCCAGCAGCCAAAACGGGCGGGAGGTCTCCGAGCAGTACTTC,CASSQNGREVSEQYF
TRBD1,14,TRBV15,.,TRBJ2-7,TGTGCCACCAAGAGGATGGGACAGGACTACGAGCAGTACTTC,CATKRMGQDYEQYF
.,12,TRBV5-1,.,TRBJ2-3,TGCGCCAGCAGCTTGGGTGGAGATACGCAGTATTTT,CASSLGGDTQYF
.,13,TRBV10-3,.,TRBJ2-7,TGTGCCACAGCCGGGACACCCCTCGACGAGCAGTACTTC,CATAGTPLDEQYF
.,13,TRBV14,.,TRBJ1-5,TGTGCCAGCAGTAAACAGACCAATCAGCCCCAGCATTTT,CASSKQTNQPQHF
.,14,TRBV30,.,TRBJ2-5,TGTGCCTGGAGTGCGGGGCCGGGGCAAGAGACCCAGTACTTC,CAWSAGPGQETQYF
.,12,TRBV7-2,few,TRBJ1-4,TGTGCCAGCAGCCTCACGGGTGAAAAACTGTTTTTT,CASSLTGEKLFF
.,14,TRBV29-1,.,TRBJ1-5,TGCAGCGTTCAAGTATCGGGGGGTAATCAGCCCCAGCATTTT,CSVQVSGGNQPQHF
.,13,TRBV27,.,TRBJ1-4,TGTGCCAGCAAGGGTTCAACTAATGAAAAACTGTTTTTT,CASKGSTNEKLFF